This TCR beta chain is from a study of Ad26.COV2.S vaccination and SARS-CoV-2 variants. Overall study: A COV1001 Ad26.COV2.S trial-arm participant provided the sample. Study outcomes and limitations: Individuals receiving vaccine had higher spike-specific TCR breadth than placebo recipients did. Vaccine and placebo groups showed comparable non-spike TCR breadth.

Some clones are missing from TCRdb's copy, which holds only in-frame ones; the method was immunoSEQ multiplex PCR. The table has a few hundred thousand clones, 85% to 90% seen once. V trimming: 4 bases; J trimming: 7 bases; junction bases outside the gene matches: 3. This CDR3 has 14 amino acids. Germline V CDR1 and CDR2: SGHTA, FQGNSA. Noted treatment: 15 to 20 received Ad26.COV2.S at low or high dose, single or two shots; 5 received placebo; per-sample allocation not given. Samples came from day 63 after the first vaccine or placebo injection. Aged 18-55 years, donor was enrolled in Boston in the early 2020s. In regard to this clone: Antigen specificity is unknown.

The V and J genes are TRBV7-2 and TRBJ1-5, with TRBD1 identical over 11 bases. This receptor was taken from a person aged 18 to 59 who received the Ad26.COV2.S COVID-19 vaccine or a placebo. The starting material was peripheral blood, obtained in a trial of Ad26.COV2.S vaccine versus placebo. CDR3 sequence reads: CASSSDRGRQPQHF. CDR3 sequence (DNA): TGTGCCAGCAGCTCGGACAGGGGGCGGCAGCCCCAGCATTTT.